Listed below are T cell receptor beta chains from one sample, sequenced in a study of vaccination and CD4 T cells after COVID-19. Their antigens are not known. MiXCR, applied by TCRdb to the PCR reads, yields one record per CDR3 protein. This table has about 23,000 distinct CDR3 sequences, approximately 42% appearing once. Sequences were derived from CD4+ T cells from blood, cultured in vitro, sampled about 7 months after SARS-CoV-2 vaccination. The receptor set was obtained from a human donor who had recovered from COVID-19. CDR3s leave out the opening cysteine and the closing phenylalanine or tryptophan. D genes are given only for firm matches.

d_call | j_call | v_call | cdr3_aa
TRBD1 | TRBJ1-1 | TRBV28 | ASVTGGRAF
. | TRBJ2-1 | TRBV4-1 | ASSQEGYVSYNEQF
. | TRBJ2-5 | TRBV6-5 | ASSSNRVRETQY
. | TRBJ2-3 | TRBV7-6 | ASSWGPGEDTQY
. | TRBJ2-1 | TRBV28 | ASSLRVGEQF
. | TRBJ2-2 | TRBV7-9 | ASSLLPGELF
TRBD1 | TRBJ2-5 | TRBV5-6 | ASSWTGRGGETQY
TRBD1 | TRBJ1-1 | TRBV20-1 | SADRGLNTEAF
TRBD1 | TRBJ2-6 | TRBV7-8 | ASRLSRDRASAGGANVLT
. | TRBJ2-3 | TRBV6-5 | ASSFSGTSTDTQY
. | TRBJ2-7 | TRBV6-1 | ASREAQNYEQY
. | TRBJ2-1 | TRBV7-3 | ASSLTRDPNEQF
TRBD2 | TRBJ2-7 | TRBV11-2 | ASSLVGGLAGGPFYEQY
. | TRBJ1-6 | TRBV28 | ASSSTGRGSPLH
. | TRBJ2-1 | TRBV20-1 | SADPSGYNEQF
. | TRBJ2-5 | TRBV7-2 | ASSLGGGSLLGKTQY
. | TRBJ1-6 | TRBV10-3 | AISERTAGSPLH
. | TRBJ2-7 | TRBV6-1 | ASSRGPPSGYEQY
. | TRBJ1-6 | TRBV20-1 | SARVTAQGISGSSYNSPLH
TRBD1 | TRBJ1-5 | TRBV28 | ASSLMDRGQPQH
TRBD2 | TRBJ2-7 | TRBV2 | ASSLQRGSYEQY
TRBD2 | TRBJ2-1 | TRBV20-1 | SARDPGTSGGYNEQF
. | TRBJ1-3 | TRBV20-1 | SAREEPKRTIY
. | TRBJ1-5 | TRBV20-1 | SATDRRGNQPQH
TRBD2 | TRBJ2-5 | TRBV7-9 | ASSLLAGEETQY
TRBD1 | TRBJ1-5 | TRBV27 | ASSPLDREQPQH
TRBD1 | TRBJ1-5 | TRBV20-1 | SARDRSYVWTGGKDQPQH
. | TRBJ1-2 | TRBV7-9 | ASSPTQNPLQYGYT
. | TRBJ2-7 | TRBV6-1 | ASGRSGTNYEQY
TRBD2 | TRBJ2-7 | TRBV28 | ASTLAGAIAYEQY
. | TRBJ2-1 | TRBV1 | TSSLTQAGEQF
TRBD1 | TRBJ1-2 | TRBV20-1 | SAHAASGQDMFYGYT
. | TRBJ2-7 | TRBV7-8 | VLLSGPTVRVYEQY
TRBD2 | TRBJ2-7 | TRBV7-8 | ASSTAKTSVREQY
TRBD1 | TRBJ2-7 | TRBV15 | ATSRDRTGADEQY
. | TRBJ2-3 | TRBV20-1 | SARDASWGTDTQY
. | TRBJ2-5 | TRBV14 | ASSPGGDGTQY
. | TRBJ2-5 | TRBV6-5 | ASSSADTSQY
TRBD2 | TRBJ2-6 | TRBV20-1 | SAHPPWSGSSSGANVLT
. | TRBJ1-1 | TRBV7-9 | ASSLEDPSGVEAF
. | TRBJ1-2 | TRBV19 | ASSINWDRYT
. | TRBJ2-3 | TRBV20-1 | SARDRYGSDTQY
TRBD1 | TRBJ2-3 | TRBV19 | ASSMVQGNTDTQY
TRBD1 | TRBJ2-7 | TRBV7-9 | ASSWDRAEQY
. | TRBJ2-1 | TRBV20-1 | SAREDVNNEQF
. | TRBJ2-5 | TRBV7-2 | ASSLVKSETQY
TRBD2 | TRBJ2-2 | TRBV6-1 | ASRGLAGAGELF
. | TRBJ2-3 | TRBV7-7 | ASSLAPGADTQY
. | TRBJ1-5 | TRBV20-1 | SARGQGLSNQPQH
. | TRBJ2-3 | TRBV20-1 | SARNPLGTDTQY
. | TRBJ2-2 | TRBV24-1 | ATRTDYTGELF